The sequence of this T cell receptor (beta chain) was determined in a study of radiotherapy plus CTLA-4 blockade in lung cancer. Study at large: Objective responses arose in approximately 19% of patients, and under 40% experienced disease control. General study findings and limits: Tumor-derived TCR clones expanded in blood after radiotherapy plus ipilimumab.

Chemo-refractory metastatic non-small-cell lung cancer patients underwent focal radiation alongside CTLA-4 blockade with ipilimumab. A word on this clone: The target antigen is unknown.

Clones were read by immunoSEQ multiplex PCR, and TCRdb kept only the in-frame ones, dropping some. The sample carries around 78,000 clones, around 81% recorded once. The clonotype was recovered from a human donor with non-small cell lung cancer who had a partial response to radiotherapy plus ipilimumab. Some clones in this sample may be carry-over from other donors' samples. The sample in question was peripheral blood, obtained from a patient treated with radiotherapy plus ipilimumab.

CDR3 nucleotides: TGTGCCAGCAGTGGTACAGGGAGCTATGGCTACACCTTC. As protein: CASSGTGSYGYTF. J is TRBJ1-2 and V is TRBV2; a weak D match, TRBD1 (6 bases). This CDR3 has 13 residues. V lost 4 bases, J lost 4 bases, and 10 bases lay in between. Germline V gene sequence: CDR1 SNHLY, CDR2 FYNNEI.